The sequence of this T cell receptor beta chain was determined in a study of control samples from healthy donors and cancer patients. Data came from immunoSEQ multiplex PCR; TCRdb stores just in-frame clones and leaves some out. The data show under 300,000 clones, with around 79% seen just once and 10% to 15% held by the top ten. Germline CDR1 SGHKS, CDR2 YYEKEE (reference sequence). The CDR3 contains 15 residues. Trimming took off 4 bases at V and 3 bases at J, with 17 bases between the two ends. Sequenced input: PBMCs. This chain connects TRBV5-5 to TRBJ2-7; D gene uncertain. This TCR came from a woman in her fifties or sixties with lung cancer. For the CDR3, the DNA is TGTGCCAGCAGCCCCCACCCGACAAACAGCTACGAGCAGTACTTC. It yields the protein CASSPHPTNSYEQYF.